Detailed here is one T cell receptor (beta chain). This clonotype came up many times. There is no known antigen for this receptor. Germline and junction disagree at one end, which may indicate a read error. CDR1 and CDR2, per the germline V gene, are SNHLY and FYNNEI. Its CDR3 holds 16 amino acids, cysteine through phenylalanine. Of the read, only the CDR3 DNA is kept; its 48 bases are in frame from base 1. Libraries of naive CD8 T cells were built from about 20,000 to 1,000,000 sorted cells, with 10%, 30% or 50% of the purified RNA used. Naive CD8 T cells, defined as CD8+CD4-CCR7+CD45RA+, were FACS-sorted into RLT Plus buffer on a BD FACSAria II. To test detection sensitivity, Jurkat RNA equivalent to more than 9 TCR copies was spiked into samples of roughly 18,000-1,000,000 naive CD8 T cells. Enrichment of CD8 T cells was performed with RosetteSep CD8+ T Cell Enrichment Cocktail and Ficoll-Paque, after which ACK red cell lysis was carried out.

This sample was taken from a study of molecular identifiers for immune sequencing clone quantification (dated by TCRdb to 2016 to 2018). In terms of the full investigation: For a replicate experiment, the RNA from either roughly 18,000 or 92,000 naive CD8 T cells was divided into five aliquots, and four of those aliquots went on to sequencing. This methods study used CD8 T cells to benchmark TCR RNA copy counting and molecular-identifier clustering-based TCR repertoire sequencing (MIDCIRS).

Library method: PCR. Sequencing relied on an Illumina HiSeq 4000. Bulk TCR libraries were generated as previously described, with the TCR primers listed in Table S5 used. The Qiagen AllPrep DNA/RNA kit was used to purify total RNA. Before any analysis, reads coming from multiple sequencing runs of the same library were combined into one pool. In the paper's pipeline: Only reads with exact TCR constant sequence were kept, trimmed to 150 nt, and grouped by their 12-nt molecular barcodes. Within each barcode group, reads were sub-clustered at a 15% Levenshtein threshold, and quality-weighted consensus sequences were built per RNA molecule. Non-functional sequences were discarded, and so were lower-count sequences lying one edit away from another sequence. Barcode sub-clusters with fewer than 20% of the maximum read count were removed, based on fitting two negative binomial distributions. Starting from the raw public reads, TCRdb applied fastp trimming at Q25, assembled clones with MiXCR and retained in-frame beta chains. Under each unique CDR3 protein, matching rows form one entry showing the most common genes and DNA. What appears here as the V and J calls and clone size reflects TCRdb's work, not the paper's. Recorded for this sample are hundreds of thousands of distinct CDR3 sequences; around 21% of them occurred a single time. Together, the top ten hold approximately 0.8% of the sample.

General findings and caveats noted by the study authors: Spiked-in Jurkat TCR RNA equivalent to a single cell was reported to be detectable even among approximately 1.1 million naive CD8 T cells. When barcode sub-clustering was omitted, TCR diversity was inflated by chimeric consensus sequences, with chimeras reaching as high as 47%. Highly expanded clone sizes could be underestimated because identical TCR molecules may share a barcode. In CMV-specific effector cells, clones with more than 20 RNA copies accounted for over 97% of molecules, whereas in naive cells such clones accounted for under 1%. About 2.9 recovered TCR RNA copies per cell were obtained by modeling, versus about 9.7 by digital PCR, implying a capture efficiency of 30% to 35%. Naive libraries contained spiked-in Jurkat TCR RNA (approximately ten copies' worth), which is not part of the donor repertoire.

The source material was naive CD8+ T cells from blood, with Jurkat cell RNA spiked in. The sample's cell subset or site label, in plain terms: FACS-sorted CD8+CD4-CCR7+CD45RA+ naive T cells. The TCR originated in a human donor in good health. Some libraries in this study had Jurkat cell RNA spiked in. Here the chain combines TRBV2 and TRBJ2-3; TRBD2 is perhaps the D gene, given 5 matching bases. CDR3 protein: CASSEGPAELTDTQYF. Read as DNA, the sequence is TGTGCCAGCAGCGAAGGCCCAGCGGAACTTACAGATACGCAGTATTTT. Reference TRBV2 and TRBJ2-3 genes cover what lies past the CDR3, so the full variable domain is EPEVTQTPSHQVTQMGQEVILRCVPISNHLYFYWYRQILGQKVEFLVSFYNNEISEKSEIFDDQFSVERPDGSNFTLKIRSTKLEDSAMYFCASSEGPAELTDTQYFGPGTRLTVL.